The present T cell receptor (beta chain) was sequenced within a study of Ad26.COV2.S vaccination and SARS-CoV-2 variants. The overall study: Recipients of Ad26.COV2.S got it intramuscularly, once or twice 56 days apart. The study, taken as a whole, reports: There was a possibility that the TCR breadth and depth analyses underestimated total T cell responses.

This CDR3 has 12 amino acids. The V gene's germline CDR1 is ENHRY and CDR2 SYGVKD. The protocol was immunoSEQ multiplex PCR, while the TCRdb copy is restricted to in-frame clones and leaves out a portion. The data contain 350,000 to 400,000 clones, approximately 90% of them singletons. This clone appeared a single time. Its cognate antigen is unknown. Relative to the germline gene, one junction end is altered; a read error may explain this. Treatment described: 15 to 20 received Ad26.COV2.S at low or high dose, single or two shots; 5 received placebo; per-sample allocation not given. Day 63 following the first vaccine or placebo injection was when the samples were taken.

This clonotype originated in a person between 18 and 59 years old who received the Ad26.COV2.S COVID-19 vaccine or a placebo. The material sequenced was peripheral blood, taken in a trial of Ad26.COV2.S vaccine versus placebo. V usage is TRBV10-3 and J usage is TRBJ1-1; unclear D gene. The CDR3, as DNA: TGTGCCATCAGTGAGTCGAAAGCCGTACAGCAGTTT. Protein sequence: CAISESKAVQQF.